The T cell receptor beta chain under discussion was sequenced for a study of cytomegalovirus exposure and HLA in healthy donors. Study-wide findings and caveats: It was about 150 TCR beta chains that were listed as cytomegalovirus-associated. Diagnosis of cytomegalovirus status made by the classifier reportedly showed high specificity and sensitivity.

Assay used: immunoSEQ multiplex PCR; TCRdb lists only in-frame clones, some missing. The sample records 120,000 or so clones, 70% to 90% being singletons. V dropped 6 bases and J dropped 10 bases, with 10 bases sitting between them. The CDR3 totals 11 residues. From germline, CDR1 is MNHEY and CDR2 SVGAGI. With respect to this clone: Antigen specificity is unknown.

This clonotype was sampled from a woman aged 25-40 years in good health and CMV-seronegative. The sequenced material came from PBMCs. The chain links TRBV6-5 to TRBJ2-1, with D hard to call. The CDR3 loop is CASRVFGEQFF. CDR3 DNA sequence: TGTGCCAGCAGGGTTTTCGGGGAGCAGTTCTTC.